A selection of T cell receptor beta chains follows, all from one sample in a study of technical replicates of blood from several donors. Here immunoSEQ multiplex PCR was the method, and the copy in TCRdb shows in-frame clones only, minus some. The table lists fewer than 90,000 clones, approximately 94% of them singletons, with approximately 0.39% in the top ten. The specimen was T cells isolated from PBMCs. These receptors all come from a human donor in good health. The CDR3 runs from the conserved cysteine through the conserved F or W. The order of the fields is J gene, V gene, D gene, clone size, CDR3 protein, CDR3 DNA. The D gene is left open where the match is weak. Rows give clone size only sometimes, using once, few, many, or a class for an expanded clone.

TRBJ2-1	TRBV7-3	TRBD1	once	CASSSGQGAINEQFF	TGTGCCAGCAGCTCAGGACAGGGGGCGATCAATGAGCAGTTCTTC
TRBJ1-1	TRBV18	TRBD1	-	CASSPLTGVNTEAFF	TGTGCCAGCTCACCACTGACAGGGGTGAACACTGAAGCTTTCTTT
TRBJ2-2	TRBV5-4	TRBD2	-	CASSLVASGTGELFF	TGTGCCAGCAGCTTGGTGGCTAGCGGAACCGGGGAGCTGTTTTTT
TRBJ1-1	TRBV30	-	once	CAWNSPVTEAFF	TGTGCCTGGAACTCCCCGGTCACTGAAGCTTTCTTT
TRBJ2-7	TRBV27	-	-	CASKGGGVSSGPYEQYF	TGTGCCAGCAAAGGGGGAGGGGTATCTAGCGGCCCCTACGAGCAGTACTTC
TRBJ1-4	TRBV6-1	-	-	CASSEQGQPTLNEKLFF	TGTGCCAGCAGTGAACAGGGGCAGCCTACTCTAAATGAAAAACTGTTTTTT
TRBJ1-5	TRBV30	-	-	CAWGGDPTNQPQHF	TGTGCCTGGGGGGGGGACCCAACCAATCAGCCCCAGCATTTT
TRBJ1-1	TRBV29-1	-	-	CSVDDRNTEAFF	TGCAGCGTTGACGACAGGAACACTGAAGCTTTCTTT
TRBJ1-1	TRBV6-1	-	-	CAAGANTEAFF	TGTGCCGCAGGGGCTAACACTGAAGCTTTCTTT
TRBJ2-2	TRBV9	-	-	CASSVEGQGSSGDTGELFF	TGTGCCAGCAGCGTAGAGGGACAGGGCTCTAGCGGGGACACCGGGGAGCTGTTTTTT
TRBJ1-3	TRBV29-1	TRBD1	-	CSVRQGSSGNTIYF	TGCAGCGTAAGACAGGGGAGCTCTGGAAACACCATATATTTT
TRBJ2-5	TRBV7-9	-	-	CASSRGDSQETQYF	TGTGCCAGCAGCAGAGGGGACTCTCAAGAGACCCAGTACTTC
TRBJ1-5	TRBV19	-	-	CASIVTHSNQPQHF	TGTGCCAGTATTGTGACACATAGCAATCAGCCCCAGCATTTT
TRBJ2-2	TRBV6-6	TRBD1	-	CASSPGGNTGELFF	TGTGCCAGCAGCCCAGGGGGGAACACCGGGGAGCTGTTTTTT
TRBJ1-2	TRBV4-1	TRBD1	-	CASSQAEQGVHYGYTF	TGCGCCAGCAGCCAAGCCGAACAGGGGGTACACTATGGCTACACCTTC
TRBJ1-2	TRBV25-1	-	-	CASSDGDGYTF	TGTGCCAGCAGTGACGGGGATGGCTACACCTTC